This entry features one T cell receptor beta chain sequence. Its matching antigen is unknown. Germline-derived CDR1 and CDR2 are SGHDT and YYEEEE. V dropped 6 bases and J dropped 3 bases, with 10 bases sitting between them. The CDR3 is 12 residues long. Some clones are missing from TCRdb's copy, which holds only in-frame ones; the method was immunoSEQ multiplex PCR. The sample records around 300,000 clones, approximately 83% being singletons. This record belongs to a study of cytomegalovirus exposure and HLA in healthy donors. Donors came from a validation cohort of about 120 subjects, distinct from the first 666-subject cohort. Regarding the study as a whole: The listing of roughly 160 TCR beta chains classed them as cytomegalovirus-associated.

J is TRBJ2-7 and V is TRBV5-6; weak D call: TRBD1 (5 bases). The receptor comes from a woman aged 18-35 years in good health and CMV-seronegative. The specimen sequenced was PBMCs. This CDR3 is CASTDSSYEQYF. In nucleotides, the CDR3 is TGTGCCAGCACCGACAGTAGCTACGAGCAGTACTTC.